A selection of T cell receptor beta chains follows, all from one sample in a study of OX40 agonist ivuxolimab in advanced cancers. Assay: immunoSEQ multiplex PCR; the TCRdb copy retains only in-frame clones and omits some. The table shows about 96,000 clones, with 90% occurring only once. The sample consisted of CD4+ or CD8+ T cells sorted from blood, taken in a trial of the OX40 agonist ivuxolimab. Receptor source: an adult with an advanced solid tumor such as melanoma, head and neck, liver or kidney cancer. CDR3s include the opening cysteine and the closing phenylalanine or tryptophan. D genes are given only for firm matches. The size field is filled for only some rows; it gives once, few, many or a size class.

clone size	V gene	D gene	J gene	CDR3 DNA	CDR3 protein
-	TRBV27	-	TRBJ1-2	TGTGCCAGCACCCCCTTTTCGTCGGGGGACTATGGCTACACCTTC	CASTPFSSGDYGYTF
-	TRBV27	-	TRBJ1-5	TGTGCCAGCAGTTTAGCGGATGACAGCAATCAGCCCCAGCATTTT	CASSLADDSNQPQHF
few	TRBV29-1	TRBD1	TRBJ2-7	TGCAGCGTTCAAAATACCGGGACAGGCAAATCCTACGAGCAGTACTTC	CSVQNTGTGKSYEQYF
-	TRBV6-1	-	TRBJ2-1	TGTGCCAGCAGTGTAAACCCCCGGACGCCGAACAATGAGCAGTTCTTC	CASSVNPRTPNNEQFF
once	TRBV20-1	TRBD1	TRBJ2-5	TGCAGAGCAGACAGGGGGGGGGCCCAGTACTTC	CRADRGGAQYF
-	TRBV5-1	TRBD2	TRBJ2-5	TGCGCCAGCAGCTTGTACGGGACTAGCGGCCAAGAGACCCAGTACTTC	CASSLYGTSGQETQYF
-	TRBV5-4	TRBD2	TRBJ2-5	TGTGCCAGCAGCTTGGGACTAGCGGGAGTACGGGAGACCCAGTACTTC	CASSLGLAGVRETQYF
-	TRBV7-9	-	TRBJ2-7	TGTGCCAGCAGCTCCCACTCTAACCCTTACAGGACCCTCTACGAGCAGTACTTC	CASSSHSNPYRTLYEQYF
-	TRBV9	-	TRBJ2-3	TGTGCCAGCAGCGTAAGAACTAGCACAGATACGCAGTATTTT	CASSVRTSTDTQYF
-	TRBV19	-	TRBJ2-1	TGTGCCAGTAGAACGGGAATAAATGAGCAGTTCTTC	CASRTGINEQFF
-	TRBV5-1	-	TRBJ2-6	TGCGCCAGCAGCTTGTTAAGAACAGGGACTGATCCTTCTGGGGCCAACGTCCTGACTTTC	CASSLLRTGTDPSGANVLTF
-	TRBV15	-	TRBJ2-3	TGTGCCACCACCTGGGGGGCGGGGGATACGCAGTATTTT	CATTWGAGDTQYF
-	TRBV27	TRBD2	TRBJ2-3	TGTGCCAGCAGTCCAATAGCGGGAGGCGCCACAGATACGCAGTATTTT	CASSPIAGGATDTQYF
few	TRBV5-4	-	TRBJ2-3	TGTGCCAGCAGCTTGACTACAGATACGCAGTATTTT	CASSLTTDTQYF
-	TRBV5-8	-	TRBJ2-2	TGTGCCAGCAGCGGGGACATACATACCGGGGAGCTGTTTTTT	CASSGDIHTGELFF
-	TRBV18	-	TRBJ2-7	TGTGCCAGCTCACGTCCGGCGCCGCTGCAGAACGAGCAGTACTTC	CASSRPAPLQNEQYF
-	TRBV4-3	-	TRBJ1-1	TGCGCCAGCAGCCAAAAAGGCAACACTGAAGCTTTCTTT	CASSQKGNTEAFF
-	TRBV30	-	TRBJ1-4	TGTGCCTGGAGTGATGCGGGAGAAAAACTGTTTTTT	CAWSDAGEKLFF
-	TRBV5-1	-	TRBJ1-1	TGCGCCAGCAGCTTGGCGGGTCGAACTGAAGCTTTCTTT	CASSLAGRTEAFF
-	TRBV4-1	-	TRBJ1-3	TGCGCCAGCAGCCGTTCAACCGGGACCTCTGGAAACACCATATATTTT	CASSRSTGTSGNTIYF
once	TRBV19	TRBD1	TRBJ2-1	TGTGCCAGTAGTCCCGGGCAGGGGGTGGGCGGTGAGCAGTTCTTC	CASSPGQGVGGEQFF
once	TRBV28	TRBD2	TRBJ2-5	TGTGCCAGCAGTTTAAGGACTAGCGGGTGGAAAGAGACCCAGTACTTC	CASSLRTSGWKETQYF
-	TRBV5-1	TRBD2	TRBJ2-7	TGCGCCAGCAGCTTGAGCCTAGCGGGAGAAGAGCAGTACTTC	CASSLSLAGEEQYF
once	TRBV5-4	TRBD2	TRBJ2-3	TGTGCCAGCAGCTTGGCAGCGGGAGGGCCGGATACGCAGTATTTT	CASSLAAGGPDTQYF
-	TRBV19	-	TRBJ1-3	TGTGCCACCAGCAAGTTGGGATCTGGAAACACCATATATTTT	CATSKLGSGNTIYF
-	TRBV25-1	-	TRBJ2-3	TGTGCCAGCAGTTCAGTGGGCTACCGCACAGATACGCAGTATTTT	CASSSVGYRTDTQYF
-	TRBV28	TRBD2	TRBJ2-1	TGTGCCAGCAGTGAGACTAGCGGGAAATTGAATGAGCAGTTCTTC	CASSETSGKLNEQFF
-	TRBV5-6	-	TRBJ2-2	TGTGCCAGCAGCTTGTGGACTACCGACACCGGGGAGCTGTTTTTT	CASSLWTTDTGELFF
-	TRBV6-5	-	TRBJ1-3	TGTGCCAGCAGCCGTATGGGCGGTACCGGAAACACCATATATTTT	CASSRMGGTGNTIYF
-	TRBV5-1	-	TRBJ2-3	TGCGCCAGCAGCTTGGGCCAGGGAACCCCAAACAGGCAGTATTTT	CASSLGQGTPNRQYF
-	TRBV19	-	TRBJ2-7	TGTGCCAGTAGTACCTATAGAGGTTCCTACGAGCAGTACTTC	CASSTYRGSYEQYF
once	TRBV7-2	-	TRBJ1-2	TGTGCCAGCAGCTCCCAAAGCGGACAGCACTATGGCTACACCTTC	CASSSQSGQHYGYTF
-	TRBV19	-	TRBJ2-1	TGTGCCAGTAGTATAGGGGTCGTGGGGGGCGAGCAGTTCTTC	CASSIGVVGGEQFF
-	TRBV21-1	-	TRBJ2-7	TGTGCCAGCAGCACAAAGCTCGAAAGACTAGCGGGAAGCGAGCAGTACTTC	CASSTKLERLAGSEQYF
-	TRBV28	-	TRBJ1-2	TGTGCCAGCAGTTCGTCTAACTATGGCTACACCTTC	CASSSSNYGYTF
-	TRBV19	TRBD1	TRBJ1-5	TGTGCCAGTAGTATAGCTTGGACAGGGGTGCAGCCCCAGCATTTT	CASSIAWTGVQPQHF
-	TRBV5-8	-	TRBJ1-4	TGTGCCAGCAGTTACGTCTTGGGAAGTGCTGAAAAACTGTTTTTT	CASSYVLGSAEKLFF
few	TRBV15	-	TRBJ1-1	TGTGCCACCAGCAGAGTACGGACACTAGCGTTGAACACTGAAGCTTTCTTT	CATSRVRTLALNTEAFF
-	TRBV7-3	TRBD2	TRBJ2-3	TGTGCCAGCAGCCCTAGCGGAGCAGATACGCAGTATTTT	CASSPSGADTQYF
-	TRBV5-8	TRBD2	TRBJ2-2	TGTGCCAGCCCTATAGGTAGCGGGATCCGTAACGGGGAGCTGTTTTTT	CASPIGSGIRNGELFF